The T cell receptor beta chain under discussion was sequenced for a study of CD8 T cells in Susac syndrome. Random hexamers served to reverse transcribe roughly 0.45 to 1 ug RNA. Via MiXCR, TCRdb re-called the immunoSEQ multiplex PCR reads, giving one row per CDR3 protein. Found here are some 300,000 distinct CDR3 sequences, about nine tenths of them singletons; the top ten hold roughly 0.17%. V shed 4 bases and J shed 3 bases, with 16 bases lying between them. This CDR3 spans 14 amino acids. In germline, CDR1 is SQVTM, CDR2 ANQGSEA. The authors negatively isolated CD8+ and CD4+ T cells and FACS-enriched TEMRA cells.

The sequence derives from a human donor with multiple sclerosis. This chain links TRBV29-1 with TRBJ2-7, with a possible D match to TRBD2 (5 bases). Specimen: CD8+ T cells from PBMCs. This chain's CDR3 is CSVVGLLGIYEQYF. The CDR3, as DNA: TGCAGCGTTGTTGGACTCTTGGGGATCTACGAGCAGTACTTC.